One and the same sample provided the 23 T cell receptor beta chains below, sequenced in a study of tumor and adjacent non-tumor tissue in lung cancer. RNA was extracted from bulk tissue without any cell sorting. More than 3 cm separated this lung sample from the edge of the tumor. Three rounds of nested PCR, following a modified ARM-PCR protocol, produced the TCRbeta library. TCRdb ran MiXCR on the multiplex PCR reads and lists one entry per CDR3 protein. The table shows 45,000 to 65,000 distinct CDR3 sequences, with about 70% occurring only once. The specimen was distant non-tumor lung tissue. The receptors derive from a woman in her fifties or sixties with non-small cell lung cancer.

On this clonotype: The junction shows a germline mismatch at one end, possibly a read error. The chain uses TRBV20-1 and TRBJ2-7; 7 bases match TRBD2. CDR1 is DFQATT, CDR2 SNEGSKA, per germline (reference sequence). The CDR3 loop spans 12 amino acids. The CDR3 coding sequence is TGCAGTGTCTCTAGCGGAACCAACGAGCACTACTTC. This codes for CSVSSGTNEHYF.

About this clonotype: The junction departs from germline at one end; a sequencing error may be responsible. The chain recombines TRBV28 with TRBJ1-2, with 8 bases identical to TRBD1. The CDR3 loop spans 16 amino acids. In germline, CDR1 is MDHEN, CDR2 SYDVKM. The CDR3 here is CASGLASGGTYYAYTF. CDR3 DNA: TGTGCCAGCGGTTTAGCCTCAGGGGGCACCTACTATGCCTACACCTTC.

This clonotype was detected only a few times. A single base separates this from a much larger clone, so it may be a read error. V and J are TRBV5-6 and TRBJ2-7; unclear D gene. CDR3 length: 14 residues. Trimming removed 3 bases at V and 3 bases at J, with 13 bases between. The germline V gene encodes CDR1 SGHDT and CDR2 YYEEEE. The CDR3 DNA reads as TGTGCCAGCAGCTCTGGGCACGTCGGCTACGAGCAGTACTTC. This sequence encodes CASSSGHVGYEQYF.

Remarks on this clonotype: As the CDR3 is not closed by the conserved phenylalanine or tryptophan, this likely results from a read error. This sequence joins TRBV6-2 or TRBV6-3 and TRBJ2-1; D is perhaps TRBD2 (5 bases). The CDR3 consists of 16 residues. Germline V gene data show CDR1 as MNHEY and CDR2 as SVGEGT. In nucleotides, the CDR3 is TGTGCCAGGAGTTACTCACTGGCTAGCCGGAACAATGAGCAGTTCTGC. As protein: CARSYSLASRNNEQFC.

With respect to this clonotype: The junction and the germline gene differ at one end; a read error may be behind it. V usage is TRBV28 and J usage is TRBJ1-3; 8 bases map to TRBD1. Per germline, CDR1 MDHEN and CDR2 SYDVKM. CDR3 length equals 17 residues. CDR3 DNA sequence: TGTGCCAGCAGGCCTTTCCAGGGGGCTAAAGCTGGAAACATCATATATTTT. It yields the protein CASRPFQGAKAGNIIYF.

A note on this clonotype: The junction and the germline gene differ at one end; a read error may be behind it. The chain links TRBV10-1 to TRBJ2-1; no reliable D call. This CDR3 has 12 residues. Germline V gene sequence: CDR1 WNHNN, CDR2 SYGVQD (reference sequence). The DNA for the CDR3 is TGCGCTAGCATGGGAAGTTACAATGAGCAGTTCTTC. This gives the protein CASMGSYNEQFF.

Concerning this clonotype itself: Without the conserved terminal phenylalanine or tryptophan, this CDR3 likely stems from a read error. The chain joins TRBV11-2 to TRBJ1-6; D is undetermined. This CDR3 is built from 14 residues. Germline V gene lookup returns CDR1 SGHAT and CDR2 FQNNGV. CDR3 sequence (DNA): TGTACCAGCAGCATAGAAGCAAGTAATTCACCCCTCCACCTT. It is translated as CTSSIEASNSPLHL.

Of note for this clonotype: The CDR3 does not end in the conserved phenylalanine or tryptophan, so this is likely a read error. No DNA is shown, since the ends of the CDR3 on it are uncertain; the CDR3 is the one TCRdb lists. This chain connects TRBV28 to TRBJ1-2; the table's D call TRBD1 went unverified against the DNA. Germline V gene sequence: CDR1 MDHEN, CDR2 SYDVKM. Both ends counted, the CDR3 spans 16 residues. CDR3 in amino acids: CASTPWHSGQGNGCTY.

This clonotype was recorded only once. The junction departs from germline at one end; a sequencing error may be responsible. The gene calls are TRBV12-3 or TRBV12-4 and TRBJ2-5; D possibly corresponds to TRBD1 (5 bases). The CDR3 contains 14 residues. CDR3 region: CTSMLGQGMETQYF. The CDR3 nucleotides read TGTACCAGCATGTTAGGGCAGGGTATGGAGACCCAGTACTTC.

V is TRBV20-1 and J is TRBJ2-7; TRBD2 is a possible D gene (5 bases). Germline V CDR1 and CDR2: DFQATT, SNEGSKA (reference sequence). This CDR3 has 14 residues. CDR3 DNA sequence: TGCTATGCTAGCTCGCAGAAAGTTCCTTACGAGCAGTACTTC. Amino acid sequence: CYASSQKVPYEQYF.

This clonotype was observed a few times. Mismatch with germline at one junction end may stem from a read error. V is TRBV11-2 and J is TRBJ2-2, with D tentatively TRBD1 or TRBD2 (5 bases each). There are 15 residues in the CDR3. CDR1 and CDR2 from the germline V gene are SGHAT and FQNNGV. CDR3 sequence reads: CATSLEWGNTGELFF. The CDR3, as DNA: TGTGCCACCAGCTTAGAGTGGGGGAACACCGGGGAACTGTTTTTT.

Remarks on this clonotype: A single base separates this from a much larger clone, so it may be a read error. The chain combines TRBV28 with TRBJ2-3, with D possibly matching TRBD2 (6 bases). Trimming removed 9 bases from V and 2 bases from J, with 18 bases in between. Germline CDR1 is MDHEN and CDR2 is SYDVKM. This CDR3 comprises 15 residues. The CDR3 bases are TGTGCCAGTGCTAGCGAGAGGGAATTCACAGATACGCAGTATTTT. Translated, it gives CASASEREFTDTQYF.

Comments on this clonotype: In this CDR3 the conserved last residue, phenylalanine or tryptophan, is missing, so a read error is likely. The J gene is TRBJ2-2, the V gene TRBV2; D is uncertain. The germline V gene has CDR1 SNHLY and CDR2 FYNNEI. Trimming removed 6 bases at V and 8 bases at J, with 7 bases between. The CDR3 contains 11 residues. The CDR3 region is CASSPPGELFL. The CDR3 bases are TGTGCCAGCAGCCCCCCAGGGGAGCTGTTTCTT.

A remark on this clonotype: A read error may produce the germline difference seen at one junction end. This chain uses TRBV6-2 or TRBV6-3 with TRBJ2-2; possibly TRBD2 for D (5 bases). The CDR3 extends over 14 amino acids. CDR1 and CDR2 (germline): MNHEY, SVGEGT. The CDR3 DNA reads as TGTGACAGCAGTTACTCGCGGGTTTCCGGGGAGCTGTTTTTT. Residues: CDSSYSRVSGELFF.

The CDR3 loop is CSVEAGRAGNTIYF. DNA for the CDR3: TGCAGCGTTGAGGCAGGGAGGGCCGGGAACACCATATATTTT. This sequence joins TRBV29-1 and TRBJ1-3, with a weak D call TRBD1 (5 bases). This CDR3 spans 14 amino acids. The germline V gene has CDR1 SQVTM and CDR2 ANQGSEA. Trimming cost V 3 bases and J 7 bases, with 16 bases left between them.

As concerns this clonotype: A read error may produce the germline difference seen at one junction end. This sequence joins TRBV4-2 and TRBJ2-4; TRBD2 is a possible D gene (6 bases). Germline CDR1 reads LGHNA; CDR2 reads YNFKEQ. The CDR3 spans 17 residues. This chain's CDR3 is CASSQDPGVAARNIQYF. The CDR3 nucleotides are TGTGCCAGCAGCCAGGACCCGGGGGTCGCGGCCAGAAACATTCAGTACTTC.

This clonotype has a count of ten or more. This chain connects TRBV28 to TRBJ1-2; possibly TRBD1 for D (5 bases). This CDR3 has 14 residues. Germline assignment: CDR1 MDHEN and CDR2 SYDVKM. Trimming took off 6 bases at V and 3 bases at J, with 14 bases between the two ends. The CDR3 sequence is CASRIYGTDYGYTF. The CDR3 DNA is TGTGCCAGCAGAATTTATGGGACGGACTATGGCTACACCTTC.

Of note for this clonotype: No DNA is shown, since the ends of the CDR3 on it are uncertain; the CDR3 is the one TCRdb lists. The chain is built from TRBV6-5 and TRBJ2-3; TRBD2, the table's D call, lacks a check against the DNA. Germline lookup yields CDR1 MNHEY and CDR2 SVGAGI. The CDR3 is 15 amino acids long, termini counted. The CDR3 is CASRVGAGSSGTQLF.

Comment on this clonotype: A junction boundary mismatches the germline segment, possibly from a read error. This chain connects TRBV29-1 to TRBJ1-2; TRBD1 matches at 7 bases. The length of the CDR3 is 12 residues. The germline V gene has CDR1 SQVTM and CDR2 ANQGSEA. CDR3 region: CNVKMSGGGYTF. DNA of the CDR3: TGCAACGTTAAGATGTCAGGGGGTGGCTACACCTTC.

Concerning this clonotype itself: A much larger clone lies a single base off, so this may be a read error. The missing conserved phenylalanine or tryptophan at the end of this CDR3 makes a read error likely. This sequence joins TRBV7-8 and TRBJ1-4; D is uncertain. CDR1 is SGHVS and CDR2 is FQNEAQ in the germline V gene. The CDR3 has 14 amino acids. The V end was cut by 5 bases, the J end by 0 bases, with 7 bases between. The CDR3, as DNA: TGTGCCAGCAGCGCCACAGCAACTAATGAAAAACTGTTTATT. It yields the protein CASSATATNEKLFI.

V and J are TRBV5-1 and TRBJ2-7; TRBD1 is a possible D gene (6 bases). In germline, CDR1 is SGHRS, CDR2 YFSETQ. The CDR3 length is 14 residues. The V gene lost 3 bases and the J gene lost 0 bases, with 10 bases spanning the gap. The CDR3: CASSYSDSSYEQYF. The CDR3 coding sequence is TGCGCCAGCAGCTACTCGGACAGCTCCTACGAGCAGTACTTC.

Worth noting for this clonotype: An end of the junction differs from the germline gene, which may be a read error. This chain joins TRBV6-4 and TRBJ2-2; unclear D gene. This CDR3 has 15 residues. Germline V lookup: CDR1 MRHNA, CDR2 SNTAGT. CDR3 in amino acids: CACSPQLDNTGELFF. The CDR3 DNA reads as TGTGCCTGCAGTCCCCAGCTAGATAACACCGGGGAGCTGTTTTTT.

A note on this clonotype: At one of its ends the junction is not consistent with the germline gene, which may arise from a read error. J is TRBJ1-1 and V is TRBV11-3; D is possibly TRBD1 (5 bases). This CDR3 contains 13 residues. Germline CDR1 is SGHNT and CDR2 is YENEEA. The CDR3 DNA reads as TGTACCAGCAGCGTTCGGAACAGGCCTGAAGCTTCCTTT. This gives the protein CTSSVRNRPEASF.